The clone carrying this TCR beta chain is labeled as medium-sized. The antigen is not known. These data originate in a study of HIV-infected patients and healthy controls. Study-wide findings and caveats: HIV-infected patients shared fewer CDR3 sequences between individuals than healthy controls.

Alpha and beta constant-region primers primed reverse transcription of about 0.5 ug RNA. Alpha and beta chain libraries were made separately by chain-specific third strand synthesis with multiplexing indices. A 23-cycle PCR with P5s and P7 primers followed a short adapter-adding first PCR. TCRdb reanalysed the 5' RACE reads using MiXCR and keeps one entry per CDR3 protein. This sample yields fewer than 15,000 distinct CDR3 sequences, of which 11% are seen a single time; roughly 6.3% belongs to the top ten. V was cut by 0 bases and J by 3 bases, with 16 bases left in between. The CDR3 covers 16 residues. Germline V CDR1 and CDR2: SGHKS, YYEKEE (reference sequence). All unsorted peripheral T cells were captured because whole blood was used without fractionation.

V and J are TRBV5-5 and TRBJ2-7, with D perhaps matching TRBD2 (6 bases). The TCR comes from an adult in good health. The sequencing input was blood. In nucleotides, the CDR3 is TGTGCCAGCAGCTTGGAAACTAGCCCAACGTACTACGAGCAGTACTTC. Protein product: CASSLETSPTYYEQYF. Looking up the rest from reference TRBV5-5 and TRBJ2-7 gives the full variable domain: DAGVTQSPTHLIKTRGQQVTLRCSPISGHKSVSWYQQVLGQGPQFIFQYYEKEERGRGNFPDRFSARQFPNYSSELNVNALLLGDSALYLCASSLETSPTYYEQYFGPGTRLTVT.